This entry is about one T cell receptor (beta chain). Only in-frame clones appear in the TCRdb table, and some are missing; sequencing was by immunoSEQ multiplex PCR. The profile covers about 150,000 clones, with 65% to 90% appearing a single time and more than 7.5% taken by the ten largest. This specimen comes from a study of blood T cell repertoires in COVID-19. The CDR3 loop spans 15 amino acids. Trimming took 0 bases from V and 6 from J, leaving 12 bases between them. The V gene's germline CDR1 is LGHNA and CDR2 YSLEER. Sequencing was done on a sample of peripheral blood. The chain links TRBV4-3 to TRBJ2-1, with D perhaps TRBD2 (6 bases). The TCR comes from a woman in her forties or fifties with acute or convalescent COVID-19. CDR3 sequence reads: CASSQDYGGSNEQFF. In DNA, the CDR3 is TGCGCCAGCAGCCAAGATTACGGGGGAAGCAATGAGCAGTTCTTC.